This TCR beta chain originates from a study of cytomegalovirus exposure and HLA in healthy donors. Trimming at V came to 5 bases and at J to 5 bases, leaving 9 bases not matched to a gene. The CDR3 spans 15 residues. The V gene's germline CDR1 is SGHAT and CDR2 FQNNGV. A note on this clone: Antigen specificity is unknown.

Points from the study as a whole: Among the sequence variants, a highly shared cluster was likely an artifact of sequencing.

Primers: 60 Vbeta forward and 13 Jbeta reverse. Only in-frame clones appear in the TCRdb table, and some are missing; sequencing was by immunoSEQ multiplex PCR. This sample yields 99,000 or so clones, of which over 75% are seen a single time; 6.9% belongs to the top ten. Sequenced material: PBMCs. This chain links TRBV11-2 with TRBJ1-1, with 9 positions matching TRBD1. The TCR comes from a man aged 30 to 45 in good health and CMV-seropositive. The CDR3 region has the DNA TGTGCCAGCAGCCCCCAGGGACAGGGAAGTACTGAAGCTTTCTTT. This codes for CASSPQGQGSTEAFF.